A selection of T cell receptor beta chains follows, all from one sample in a study of cytomegalovirus exposure and HLA in healthy donors. The assay was immunoSEQ multiplex PCR, and TCRdb's table has in-frame clones only and misses some. The sample holds some 79,000 clones, about 60% seen once. Source material: PBMCs. These receptors came from a woman between 40 and 50 years old in good health and CMV-seropositive. Both conserved end residues are trimmed from each CDR3.

CDR3 length: 9
V gene: TRBV27
CDR3 protein: ASGLNYGYT

CDR3 length: 10
V gene: TRBV19
CDR3 protein: ASTRGRGGYT

CDR3 length: 10
V gene: TRBV7-9
CDR3 protein: ASSPSTDTQY

CDR3 length: 13
V gene: TRBV28
CDR3 protein: ASSPPGDRDTEAF

CDR3 length: 11
V gene: TRBV4-2
CDR3 protein: ASSQERSYEQY

CDR3 length: 13
V gene: TRBV27
CDR3 protein: ASSLIGGVGEKLF

CDR3 length: 15
V gene: TRBV10-3
CDR3 protein: AISDPSGQGGSDTQY

CDR3 length: 9
V gene: TRBV20-1
CDR3 protein: SAVTGETQY

CDR3 length: 18
V gene: TRBV10-3
CDR3 protein: AISSPGLAGGPSSYNEQF

CDR3 length: 10
V gene: TRBV5-4
CDR3 protein: ASSHPGQGQY

CDR3 length: 12
V gene: TRBV6-1
CDR3 protein: ASSEVPGDGGYT

CDR3 length: 13
V gene: TRBV6-5
CDR3 protein: ASSYGAGMNSPLH

CDR3 length: 11
V gene: TRBV27
CDR3 protein: ASSYMGGDTQY

CDR3 length: 13
V gene: TRBV4-1
CDR3 protein: ASSPRTSGTGELF

CDR3 length: 15
V gene: TRBV5-1
CDR3 protein: ASRLTWGRGMNTEAF

CDR3 length: 10
V gene: TRBV19
CDR3 protein: ASSIGANEQF

CDR3 length: 14
V gene: TRBV18
CDR3 protein: ASSSAGTSGSNERF

CDR3 length: 14
V gene: TRBV4-3
CDR3 protein: ASSQGGTGHYNEQF

CDR3 length: 11
V gene: TRBV11-1
CDR3 protein: ASSLSPTGELF

CDR3 length: 15
V gene: TRBV10-3
CDR3 protein: AISVNPRDRVVHEAF

CDR3 length: 13
V gene: TRBV5-1
CDR3 protein: ASSLLTGMNTEAF

CDR3 length: 14
V gene: TRBV4-1
CDR3 protein: ASSQVPAGGSYEQY

CDR3 length: 12
V gene: TRBV11-2
CDR3 protein: ASSLDGGSYGYT

CDR3 length: 14
V gene: TRBV28
CDR3 protein: ASSFGWAQVNEKLF

CDR3 length: 11
V gene: TRBV30
CDR3 protein: AWSLAYNSPLH

CDR3 length: 13
V gene: TRBV6-1
CDR3 protein: ASSESASGGYEQY

CDR3 length: 13
V gene: TRBV27
CDR3 protein: ASSSDSSLNQPQH

CDR3 length: 12
V gene: TRBV10-2
CDR3 protein: ASSGTSGTSEQF

CDR3 length: 14
V gene: TRBV5-1
CDR3 protein: ASSRPDKAGGTEAF

CDR3 length: 14
V gene: TRBV19
CDR3 protein: ASSIEGSGGRDTQY

CDR3 length: 13
V gene: TRBV6-6
CDR3 protein: ASSRTGQLNNEQF

CDR3 length: 12
V gene: TRBV5-1
CDR3 protein: ASSLQGAKNIQY

CDR3 length: 11
V gene: TRBV30
CDR3 protein: ACRQEYNSPLH

CDR3 length: 13
V gene: TRBV5-1
CDR3 protein: ASSLGLAGAYEQY

CDR3 length: 13
V gene: TRBV9
CDR3 protein: ASSVASTGANVLT

CDR3 length: 14
V gene: TRBV6-5
CDR3 protein: ASSYGTSGNTGELF

CDR3 length: 9
V gene: TRBV6-5
CDR3 protein: ATPEVYEQY

CDR3 length: 10
V gene: TRBV28
CDR3 protein: ASSPGTGSGY

CDR3 length: 13
V gene: TRBV7-2
CDR3 protein: ASSLGPGAARQLF

CDR3 length: 16
V gene: TRBV28
CDR3 protein: ASSLPAGQASSGNTIY

CDR3 length: 11
V gene: TRBV10-3
CDR3 protein: AISGDNRYEAF